The T cell receptor (beta chain) under discussion was sequenced for a study of blood T cell repertoires in COVID-19. Across the study: From T cells, B-cell-depleted T cells, or PBMCs came the material, which was cDNA or gDNA.

Germline CDR1 and CDR2: LGHDT and YNNKEL (reference sequence). Unmatched junction bases numbered 5, after V lost 2 bases and J lost 0 bases. There are 16 residues in the CDR3. Repertoires were generated with immunoSEQ multiplex PCR, while TCRdb's copy carries only in-frame clones and drops some. The sample holds roughly 130,000 clones, over 85% seen once. The specimen sequenced was peripheral blood. The V and J genes are TRBV3-1 (or the pseudogene TRBV3-2) and TRBJ2-3; 7 bases are shared with TRBD1. The source of this sequence is a man in his fifties with active COVID-19. The CDR3 spells CASSQQPGQSTDTQYF. As DNA, the CDR3 is TGTGCCAGCAGCCAACAACCGGGACAGAGCACAGATACGCAGTATTTT.